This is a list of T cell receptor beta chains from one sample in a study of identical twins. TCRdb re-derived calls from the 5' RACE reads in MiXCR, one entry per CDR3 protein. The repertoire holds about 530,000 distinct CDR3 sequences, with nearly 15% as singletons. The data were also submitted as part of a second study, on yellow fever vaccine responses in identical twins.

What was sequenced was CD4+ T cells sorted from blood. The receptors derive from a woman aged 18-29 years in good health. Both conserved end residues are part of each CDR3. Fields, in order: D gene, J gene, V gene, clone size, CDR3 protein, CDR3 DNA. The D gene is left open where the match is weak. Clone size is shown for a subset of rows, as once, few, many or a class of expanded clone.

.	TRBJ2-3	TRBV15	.	CATSRGRDSDTQYF	TGTGCCACCAGCAGAGGTCGGGACTCTGATACGCAGTATTTT
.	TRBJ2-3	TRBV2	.	CASRGLDTQYF	TGTGCCAGCAGAGGTTTAGATACGCAGTATTTT
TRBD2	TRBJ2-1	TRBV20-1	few	CSAQARHQAGRLNEQFF	TGCAGTGCCCAAGCTCGACACCAAGCGGGACGGCTCAATGAGCAGTTCTTC
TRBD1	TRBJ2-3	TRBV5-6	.	CASSLRTGGRTDTQYF	TGTGCCAGCAGCTTGAGGACAGGGGGCAGAACAGATACGCAGTATTTT
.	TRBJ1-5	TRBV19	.	CASSMGHQPQHF	TGTGCCAGTAGTATGGGACATCAGCCCCAGCATTTT
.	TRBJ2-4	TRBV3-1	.	CACSQSFSLAKNIQYF	TGTGCCTGCAGCCAATCCTTTAGCTTAGCCAAAAACATTCAGTACTTC
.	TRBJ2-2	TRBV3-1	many	CASSPITGELFF	TGTGCCAGCAGCCCGATTACCGGGGAGCTGTTTTTT
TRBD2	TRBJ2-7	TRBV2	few	CASSGTSGPYEQYF	TGTGCCAGCTCAGGGACTAGCGGACCCTACGAGCAGTACTTC
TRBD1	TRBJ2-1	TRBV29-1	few	CSVVGTGETSQFF	TGCAGCGTTGTTGGGACAGGGGAGACATCGCAGTTCTTC
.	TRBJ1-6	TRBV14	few	CASSQGPGNSPLHF	TGTGCCAGCAGCCAAGGGCCGGGTAATTCACCCCTCCACTTT
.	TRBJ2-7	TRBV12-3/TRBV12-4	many	CASTPEAGVTNEQYF	TGTGCCAGCACCCCTGAGGCAGGGGTTACCAACGAGCAGTACTTC
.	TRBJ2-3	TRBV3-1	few	CASSQAGFTDTQYF	TGTGCCAGCAGCCAAGCGGGATTCACAGATACGCAGTATTTT
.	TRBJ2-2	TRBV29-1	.	CSVETSPGELFF	TGCAGCGTTGAGACGAGTCCCGGGGAGCTGTTTTTT
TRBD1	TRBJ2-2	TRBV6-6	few	CASRGTGPGELFF	TGTGCCAGCCGAGGGACAGGGCCCGGGGAGCTGTTTTTT
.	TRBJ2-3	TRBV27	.	CASSLSTSSDTQYF	TGTGCCAGCAGTTTATCTACATCCTCAGATACGCAGTATTTT
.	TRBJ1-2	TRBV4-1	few	CASSQGSNPGYTF	TGCGCCAGCAGCCAAGGGTCTAATCCTGGCTACACCTTC
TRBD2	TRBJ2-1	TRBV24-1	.	CATSGSRPTGNEQFF	TGTGCCACTAGCGGGAGCAGGCCTACTGGGAATGAGCAGTTCTTC
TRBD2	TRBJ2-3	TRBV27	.	CASSLSGAGVGTDTQYF	TGTGCCAGCAGTTTATCGGGTGCGGGGGTGGGCACAGATACGCAGTATTTT
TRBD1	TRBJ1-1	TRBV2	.	CASKTGGENTEAFF	TGTGCCAGCAAAACAGGGGGGGAGAACACTGAAGCTTTCTTT
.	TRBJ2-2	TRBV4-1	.	CASSQEGLVAGELFF	TGCGCCAGCAGCCAAGAAGGGCTAGTGGCCGGGGAGCTGTTTTTT
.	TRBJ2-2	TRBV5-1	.	CASSLAALGAGELFF	TGCGCCAGCAGCTTGGCTGCCCTGGGGGCCGGGGAGCTGTTTTTT
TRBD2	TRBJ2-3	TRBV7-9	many	CASSWTSGSTDTQYF	TGTGCCAGCAGCTGGACTAGCGGTAGCACAGATACGCAGTATTTT
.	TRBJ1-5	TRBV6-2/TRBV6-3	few	CASSFWDTGRNQPQHF	TGTGCCAGCAGTTTCTGGGATACAGGGCGAAATCAGCCCCAGCATTTT
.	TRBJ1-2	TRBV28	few	CASNLARNYGYTF	TGTGCCAGCAACCTAGCCAGGAACTATGGCTACACCTTC
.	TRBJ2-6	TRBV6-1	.	CASSPTRAGANVLTF	TGTGCCAGCAGTCCGACTAGAGCTGGGGCCAACGTCCTGACTTTC
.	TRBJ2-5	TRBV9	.	CASSVHGSGETQYF	TGTGCCAGCAGCGTACACGGATCGGGAGAGACCCAGTACTTC
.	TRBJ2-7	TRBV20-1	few	CSATDRDREQYF	TGCAGTGCCACGGACCGGGATAGGGAGCAGTACTTC
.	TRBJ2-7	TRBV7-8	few	CASSVLANPYEQYF	TGTGCCAGCAGTGTTCTAGCGAATCCCTACGAGCAGTACTTC
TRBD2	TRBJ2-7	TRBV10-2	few	CASSESVLGEGPSYEQYF	TGCGCCAGCAGTGAGTCGGTCCTGGGGGAGGGCCCCTCCTACGAGCAGTACTTC
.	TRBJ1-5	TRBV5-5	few	CASSLTGTFQPQHF	TGTGCCAGCAGTCTAACCGGGACATTTCAGCCCCAGCATTTT
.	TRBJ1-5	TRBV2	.	CASSLMGFEPQHF	TGTGCCAGCAGCCTAATGGGGTTCGAGCCCCAGCATTTT
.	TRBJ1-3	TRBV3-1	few	CASSQVEFFSGNTIYF	TGTGCCAGCAGCCAAGTTGAGTTTTTCTCTGGAAACACCATATATTTT
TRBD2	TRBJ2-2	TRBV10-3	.	CAISGGRGSTGELFF	TGTGCCATCAGTGGCGGGAGGGGGAGCACCGGGGAGCTGTTTTTT
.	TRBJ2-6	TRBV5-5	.	CASSLAAGANVLTF	TGTGCCAGCAGCCTAGCTGCTGGGGCCAACGTCCTGACTTTC
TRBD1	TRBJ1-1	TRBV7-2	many	CASSTRTGYNTEAFF	TGTGCCAGCAGCACCAGGACAGGGTATAACACTGAAGCTTTCTTT
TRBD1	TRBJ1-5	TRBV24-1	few	CATSADRVNQPQHF	TGTGCCACCAGTGCGGACAGGGTCAATCAGCCCCAGCATTTT
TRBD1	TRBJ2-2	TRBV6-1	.	CASRPGGATGELFF	TGTGCCAGCAGGCCAGGGGGCGCGACCGGGGAGCTGTTTTTT
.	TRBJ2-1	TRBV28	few	CASSFSAVEFF	TGTGCCAGCAGTTTTTCGGCAGTCGAGTTCTTC
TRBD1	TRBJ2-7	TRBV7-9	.	CASNTQGATHEQYF	TGTGCCAGCAATACCCAGGGGGCAACCCACGAGCAGTACTTC
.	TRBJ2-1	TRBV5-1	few	CASSLAALSSYNEQFF	TGCGCCAGCAGCTTGGCCGCGTTAAGCTCCTACAATGAGCAGTTCTTC
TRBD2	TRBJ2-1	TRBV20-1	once	CSARDPGRPNNEQFF	TGCAGTGCTAGAGACCCCGGGAGGCCCAACAATGAGCAGTTCTTC
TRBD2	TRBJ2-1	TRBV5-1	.	CASSLAGLADSYNEQFF	TGCGCCAGCAGCTTGGCCGGACTAGCGGACTCCTACAATGAGCAGTTCTTC
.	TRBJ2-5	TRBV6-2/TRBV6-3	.	CASTEERTQETQYF	TGTGCCAGCACCGAGGAAAGGACTCAAGAGACCCAGTACTTC
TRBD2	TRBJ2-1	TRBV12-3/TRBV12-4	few	CASRIGLAGLNEQFF	TGTGCCAGCAGGATCGGACTAGCGGGACTCAATGAGCAGTTCTTC
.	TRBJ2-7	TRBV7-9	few	CASRSSGTPAYEQYF	TGTGCCAGCAGGTCATCCGGGACCCCGGCCTACGAGCAGTACTTC
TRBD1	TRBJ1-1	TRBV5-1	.	CASSRGQWANTEAFF	TGCGCCAGCAGCAGGGGACAGTGGGCCAACACTGAAGCTTTCTTT
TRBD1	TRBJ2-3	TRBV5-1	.	CASSLGTGGRDTQYF	TGCGCCAGCAGCTTGGGGACAGGGGGCAGGGATACGCAGTATTTT
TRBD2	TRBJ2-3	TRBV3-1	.	CASSQEVAGVSTDTQYF	TGTGCCAGCAGCCAAGAAGTTGCGGGGGTCTCCACAGATACGCAGTATTTT
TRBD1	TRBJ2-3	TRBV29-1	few	CSVDSGTGMGTDTQYF	TGCAGCGTAGATTCCGGGACAGGGATGGGAACAGATACGCAGTATTTT
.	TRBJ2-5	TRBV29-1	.	CSVEGGWAGGRQETQYF	TGCAGCGTTGAAGGAGGTTGGGCAGGTGGTAGGCAAGAGACCCAGTACTTC
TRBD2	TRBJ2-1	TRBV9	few	CASSVVASGSEQFF	TGTGCCAGCAGCGTAGTTGCTAGCGGGAGCGAGCAGTTCTTC
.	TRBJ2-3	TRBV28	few	CASSRRQPPDTQYF	TGTGCCAGCAGTCGTAGACAGCCACCAGATACGCAGTATTTT